The 6 T cell receptor beta chains below come from one sample, sequenced in a study of molecular identifiers for immune sequencing clone quantification. TCRdb re-called the PCR reads with MiXCR, one entry per CDR3 protein. The sample lists around 480,000 distinct CDR3 sequences, roughly 25% occurring once. What was sequenced was naive CD8+ T cells from blood, with Jurkat cell RNA spiked in. The subset is: FACS-sorted CD8+CD4-CCR7+CD45RA+ naive T cells. These receptors were taken from a human donor in good health. Some libraries in this study had Jurkat cell RNA spiked in.

Note on this clonotype: At one end the junction does not follow the germline gene, possibly because of a read error. V and J are TRBV4-3 and TRBJ2-7; D unclear. In germline, CDR1 is LGHNA, CDR2 YSLEER. This CDR3 has 12 residues. CDR3 residues: CASSQGNDEQNF. DNA of the CDR3: TGCGCCAGCAGCCAAGGGAACGACGAGCAGAACTTC.

Regarding this clonotype: This CDR3 is missing its conserved last phenylalanine or tryptophan, likely due to a read error. This chain uses TRBV6-5 with TRBJ2-1, with D perhaps matching TRBD2 (5 bases). The CDR3 sequence is 11 residues long. Trimming cost V 6 bases and J 8 bases, with 8 bases left between them. Germline CDR1 reads MNHEY; CDR2 reads SVGAGI. The CDR3 loop is CASRGVDEQFI. Written as DNA, the CDR3 is TGTGCCAGCAGGGGAGTGGATGAGCAGTTCATC.

Concerning this clonotype: This may arise from a read error, as a much more abundant clone is one base away. This chain joins TRBV4-3 and TRBJ2-7; D could derive from TRBD1 or TRBD2 (6 bases each). The CDR3 extends over 15 amino acids. CDR1 and CDR2 from the germline V gene are LGHNA and YSLEER. V lost 1 base and J lost 0, with 10 bases in between. The CDR3 loop reads CASSQAGGHSYEQYF. The CDR3 DNA follows: TGCGCCAGCAGCCAAGCCGGGGGACACTCCTACGAGCAGTACTTC.

The chain couples TRBV6-5 to TRBJ1-1; D not resolved. With 3 bases removed from V and 2 bases from J, the gap between germline ends came to 7 bases. CDR1 is MNHEY and CDR2 is SVGAGI in the germline V gene. The CDR3 contains 13 residues. CDR3 nucleotide sequence: TGTGCCAGCAGTTATAGCCAAAACACTGAAGCTTTCTTT. Translated, it gives CASSYSQNTEAFF.

This clonotype was seen a handful of times. The chain joins TRBV7-9 to TRBJ2-5; D ambiguous. Germline assignment: CDR1 SEHNR and CDR2 FQNEAQ (reference sequence). The CDR3 has 15 residues. V lost 1 base and J lost 2, with 11 bases in between. The CDR3 DNA sequence: TGTGCCAGCAGCTTAGTAGGACCGCAACAAGAGACCCAGTACTTC. Translating gives CASSLVGPQQETQYF.

Regarding this clonotype: A single base separates this from a much larger clone, so it may be a read error. This chain joins TRBV7-9 and TRBJ1-2, with 10 bases aligning to TRBD1. The CDR3 is 16 residues long. Germline-derived CDR1 and CDR2 are SEHNR and FQNEAQ (reference sequence). The V gene end was trimmed by 5 bases and the J gene end by 7 bases; junction bases not matched to a gene: 13. CDR3 nucleotides: TGTGCCAGCAGCCCTCCCGGGACAGGGGCGGGCTGTGGCTACACCTTC. This sequence encodes CASSPPGTGAGCGYTF. Supplemented by reference TRBV7-9 and TRBJ1-2, the full variable domain reads DTGVSQNPRHKITKRGQNVTFRCDPISEHNRLYWYRQTLGQGPEFLTYFQNEAQLEKSRLLSDRFSAERPKGSFSTLEIQRTEQGDSAMYLCASSPPGTGAGCGYTFGSGTRLTVV.